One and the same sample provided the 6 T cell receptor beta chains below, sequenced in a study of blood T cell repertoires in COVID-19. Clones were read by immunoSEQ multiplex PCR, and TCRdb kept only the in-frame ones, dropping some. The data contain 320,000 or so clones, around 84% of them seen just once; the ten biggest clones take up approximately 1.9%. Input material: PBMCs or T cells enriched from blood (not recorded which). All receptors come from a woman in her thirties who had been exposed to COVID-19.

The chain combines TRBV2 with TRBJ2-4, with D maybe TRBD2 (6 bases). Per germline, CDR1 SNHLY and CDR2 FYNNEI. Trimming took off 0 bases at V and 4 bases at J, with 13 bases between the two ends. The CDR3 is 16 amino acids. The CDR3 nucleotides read TGTGCCAGCAGTGAAGCGCTCGGGGGTATTAAAAACATTCAGTACTTC. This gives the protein CASSEALGGIKNIQYF.

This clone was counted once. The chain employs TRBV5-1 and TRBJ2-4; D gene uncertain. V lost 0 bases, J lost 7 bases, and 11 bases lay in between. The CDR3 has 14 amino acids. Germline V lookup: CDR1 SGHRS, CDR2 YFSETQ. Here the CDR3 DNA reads TGCGCCAGCAGCTTGGATGCGGATCGGAACATTCAGTACTTC. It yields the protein CASSLDADRNIQYF.

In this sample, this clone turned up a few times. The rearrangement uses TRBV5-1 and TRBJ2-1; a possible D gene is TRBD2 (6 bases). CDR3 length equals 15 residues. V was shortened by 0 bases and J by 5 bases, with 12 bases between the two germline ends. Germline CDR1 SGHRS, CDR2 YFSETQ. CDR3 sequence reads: CASSLVQRANNEQFF. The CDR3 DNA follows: TGCGCCAGCAGCTTGGTGCAGCGGGCTAACAATGAGCAGTTCTTC.

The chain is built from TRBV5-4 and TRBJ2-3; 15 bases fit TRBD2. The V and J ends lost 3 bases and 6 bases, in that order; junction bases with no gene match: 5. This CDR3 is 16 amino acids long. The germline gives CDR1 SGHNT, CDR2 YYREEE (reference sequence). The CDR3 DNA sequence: TGTGCCAGCAGCTACGGGACTAGCGGGAGGAGGGATACGCAGTATTTT. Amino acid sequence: CASSYGTSGRRDTQYF.

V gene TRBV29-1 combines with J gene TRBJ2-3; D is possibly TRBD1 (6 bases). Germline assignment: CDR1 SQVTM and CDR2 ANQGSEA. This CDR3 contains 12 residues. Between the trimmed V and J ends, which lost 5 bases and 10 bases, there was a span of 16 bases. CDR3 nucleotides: TGCAGCGTTCGGGGCCCGGGACATCCGCAGTATTTT. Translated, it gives CSVRGPGHPQYF.

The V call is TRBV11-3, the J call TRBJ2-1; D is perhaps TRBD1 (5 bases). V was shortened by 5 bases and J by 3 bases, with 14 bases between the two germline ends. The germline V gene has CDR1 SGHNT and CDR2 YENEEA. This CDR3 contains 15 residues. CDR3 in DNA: TGTGCCAGCAGCGTGAATTCAGGGTACTACAATGAGCAGTTCTTC. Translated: CASSVNSGYYNEQFF. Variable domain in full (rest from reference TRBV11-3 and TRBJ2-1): EAGVVQSPRYKIIEKKQPVAFWCNPISGHNTLYWYLQNLGQGPELLIRYENEEAVDDSQLPKDRFSAERLKGVDSTLKIQPAELGDSAVYLCASSVNSGYYNEQFFGPGTRLTVL.